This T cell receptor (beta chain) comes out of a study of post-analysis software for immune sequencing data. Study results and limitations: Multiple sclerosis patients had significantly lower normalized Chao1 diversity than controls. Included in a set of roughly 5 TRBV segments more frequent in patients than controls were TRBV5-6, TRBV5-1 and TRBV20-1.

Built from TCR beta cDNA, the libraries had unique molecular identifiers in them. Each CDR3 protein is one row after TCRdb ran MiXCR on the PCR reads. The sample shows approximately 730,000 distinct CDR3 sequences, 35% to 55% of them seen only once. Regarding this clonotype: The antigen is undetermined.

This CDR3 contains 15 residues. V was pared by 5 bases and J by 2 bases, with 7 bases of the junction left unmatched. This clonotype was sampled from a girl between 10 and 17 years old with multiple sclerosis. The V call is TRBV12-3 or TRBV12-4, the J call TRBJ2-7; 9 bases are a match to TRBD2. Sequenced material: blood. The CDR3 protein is CASSPIAGVPYEQYF. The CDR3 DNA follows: TGTGCCAGCAGTCCTATAGCGGGAGTTCCCTACGAGCAGTACTTC.